This T cell receptor (beta chain) was profiled in a study of blood T cell repertoires in COVID-19. Across the whole study: COVID-19 samples, acute and convalescent, were from the United States, Italy and Spain.

This CDR3 contains 16 residues. From germline, CDR1 is MDHEN and CDR2 SYDVKM. The V gene end was trimmed by 4 bases and the J gene end by 5 bases; junction bases not matched to a gene: 11. Repertoires were generated with immunoSEQ multiplex PCR, while TCRdb's copy carries only in-frame clones and drops some. The sample shows about 70,000 clones, about nine tenths of them seen only once. This chain links TRBV28 with TRBJ1-2, with TRBD1 matching over 9 bases. Sequenced input: peripheral blood. This sequence was found in a woman between 18 and 30 years old with acute or convalescent COVID-19. CDR3 amino acids: CASSSTTGGGNYGYTF. In DNA, the CDR3 is TGTGCCAGCAGTTCAACCACAGGGGGCGGAAATTATGGCTACACCTTC.